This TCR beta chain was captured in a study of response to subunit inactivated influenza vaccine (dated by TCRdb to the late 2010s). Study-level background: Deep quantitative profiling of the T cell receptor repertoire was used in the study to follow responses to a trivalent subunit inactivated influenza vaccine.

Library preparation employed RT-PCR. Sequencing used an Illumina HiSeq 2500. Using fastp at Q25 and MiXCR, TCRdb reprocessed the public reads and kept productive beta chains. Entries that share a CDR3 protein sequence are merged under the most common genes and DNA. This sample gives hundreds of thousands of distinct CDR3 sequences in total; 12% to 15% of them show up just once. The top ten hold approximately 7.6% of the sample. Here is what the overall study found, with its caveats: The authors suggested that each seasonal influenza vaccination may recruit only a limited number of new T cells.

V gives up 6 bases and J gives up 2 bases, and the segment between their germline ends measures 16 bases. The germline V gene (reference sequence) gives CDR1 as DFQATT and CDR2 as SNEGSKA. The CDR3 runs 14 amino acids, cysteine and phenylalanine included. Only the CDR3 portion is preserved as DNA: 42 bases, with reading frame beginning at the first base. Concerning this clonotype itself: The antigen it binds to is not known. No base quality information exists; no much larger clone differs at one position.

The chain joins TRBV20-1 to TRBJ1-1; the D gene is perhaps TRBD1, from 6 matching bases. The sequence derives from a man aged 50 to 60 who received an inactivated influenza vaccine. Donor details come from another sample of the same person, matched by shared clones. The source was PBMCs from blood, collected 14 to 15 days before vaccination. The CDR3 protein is CSALHGQRNTEAFF. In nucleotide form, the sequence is TGCAGTGCCCTCCACGGACAGAGAAACACTGAAGCTTTCTTT.